These 24 T cell receptor beta chains originate from one sample sequenced in a study of T cells after yellow fever vaccination. One entry per CDR3 protein, called by TCRdb with MiXCR from the 5' RACE reads. The repertoire holds 200,000 to 300,000 distinct CDR3 sequences, with around 6.7% as singletons. This sample comprised CD4+ T cells sorted from PBMCs, obtained on the day of the yellow fever booster vaccination. The receptor set was obtained from a man aged 25-40 years who received the YFV17D yellow fever vaccine.

This chain's CDR3 is CASSSGTSGPYEQYF. The CDR3 coding sequence is TGTGCCAGCAGTTCCGGGACTAGCGGACCCTACGAGCAGTACTTC. This chain connects TRBV27 to TRBJ2-7, with TRBD2 identical over 11 bases. CDR1 is MNHEY, CDR2 SMNVEV, per germline (reference sequence). The CDR3 sequence is 15 residues long. V gave up 4 bases and J gave up 2 bases; unmatched junction bases: 4.

This clonotype came up a few times. The chain couples TRBV12-3 or TRBV12-4 to TRBJ2-1; no definite D call. The CDR3 is 12 residues long. The V end was cut by 4 bases, the J end by 16 bases, with 17 bases between. The CDR3 is CASSSSSRAPFF. CDR3 in DNA: TGTGCCAGCAGTTCTTCCTCTAGAGCCCCATTCTTC.

This clonotype was observed many times. This chain uses TRBV20-1 with TRBJ2-1, with a weak D call TRBD2 (6 bases). The V and J ends lost 1 base and 9 bases respectively, with 19 bases between them. The germline CDR1 and CDR2 sequences are DFQATT and SNEGSKA (reference sequence). The CDR3 has 15 amino acids. CDR3 protein: CSARVPGGHLGEQFF. CDR3 coding DNA: TGCAGTGCTAGAGTGCCCGGGGGTCATTTGGGTGAGCAGTTCTTC.

The V and J genes are TRBV9 and TRBJ2-2; a possible D gene is TRBD2 (5 bases). The CDR3 extends over 17 amino acids. V lost 2 bases, J lost 0 bases, and 14 bases lay in between. Germline V CDR1 and CDR2: SGDLS, YYNGEE. The CDR3 sequence: CASSVTLTGTNTGELFF. Written as DNA, the CDR3 is TGTGCCAGCAGCGTGACCCTGACGGGAACGAACACCGGGGAGCTGTTTTTT.

This clonotype was seen many times. V and J are TRBV7-2 and TRBJ2-3, with D uncertain. With 5 bases removed from V and 2 bases from J, the gap between germline ends came to 5 bases. Germline V gene sequence: CDR1 SGHTA, CDR2 FQGNSA. The CDR3 length is 12 residues. The CDR3 loop is CASSGPTDTQYF. DNA for the CDR3: TGTGCCAGCAGCGGCCCCACAGATACGCAGTATTTT.

The V and J genes are TRBV13 and TRBJ2-7, with D possibly matching TRBD2 (5 bases). Trimming removed 1 base at V and 6 bases at J, with 16 bases between. The CDR3 runs 15 residues. Germline V gene lookup returns CDR1 PRHDT and CDR2 FYEKMQ (reference sequence). The CDR3 here is CASSLDPTSISEQYF. DNA of the CDR3: TGTGCCAGCAGCTTAGATCCCACTAGTATCTCCGAGCAGTACTTC.

This clonotype was picked up many times. This chain joins TRBV20-1 and TRBJ2-1; 7 nucleotides line up with TRBD2. The CDR3 length is 13 residues. The germline V gene has CDR1 DFQATT and CDR2 SNEGSKA (reference sequence). The junction had 9 bases not matched to a gene; V was cut back by 4 bases and J by 9 bases. The CDR3 region is CSAKRDLGPEQFF. In DNA, the CDR3 is TGCAGTGCTAAGCGGGACTTGGGGCCTGAGCAGTTCTTC.

CDR3 DNA: TGTGCCAGCAGCGTAGCAGGGGGCCGCGGCTACACCTTC. Protein: CASSVAGGRGYTF. The rearrangement links TRBV28 to TRBJ1-2; TRBD1 agrees at 8 bases. This CDR3 has 13 amino acids. Germline trimming cut 6 bases from V and 8 bases from J; bases unmatched to any gene: 8. The germline CDR1 and CDR2 sequences are MDHEN and SYDVKM.

This clonotype turned up a few times. V usage is TRBV20-1 and J usage is TRBJ2-1, with D perhaps TRBD1 (6 bases). The germline gives CDR1 DFQATT, CDR2 SNEGSKA (reference sequence). V was trimmed by 2 bases and J by 0 bases, leaving 11 bases between them. The CDR3 spans 15 residues. The CDR3: CSARNDRSSYNEQFF. DNA for the CDR3: TGCAGTGCTAGAAACGACAGGAGCTCCTACAATGAGCAGTTCTTC.

This chain joins TRBV20-1 and TRBJ2-7; 11 bases are a match to TRBD1. The CDR3 sequence is 15 residues long. Losses at the gene ends were 6 bases for V and 2 bases for J; bases not matched to a gene: 9. Germline V lookup: CDR1 DFQATT, CDR2 SNEGSKA (reference sequence). CDR3: CSATTGTGGPYEQYF. The CDR3 DNA sequence: TGCAGTGCAACGACCGGGACAGGGGGACCCTACGAGCAGTACTTC.

This clonotype was counted between two and nine times. The genes are TRBV7-2 and TRBJ2-3, with 7 bases matching TRBD2. V lost 7 bases, J lost 0 bases, and 7 bases stayed unmatched. CDR1 and CDR2 from the germline V gene are SGHTA and FQGNSA. The CDR3 is made up of 15 amino acids. The chain's CDR3 is CASNFRGGSTDTQYF. In DNA, the CDR3 is TGTGCCAGCAACTTTCGGGGAGGGAGCACAGATACGCAGTATTTT.

The V gene is TRBV10-3, the J gene TRBJ2-5; D perhaps matches TRBD2 (5 bases). This CDR3 region has 14 residues. The germline V and J ends were trimmed by 10 bases and 1 base, with 16 bases remaining between them. Germline values: CDR1 ENHRY, CDR2 SYGVKD. The CDR3: CATQRSFVQETQYF. DNA for the CDR3: TGTGCCACCCAGCGGTCTTTCGTCCAAGAGACCCAGTACTTC.

In this sample, this clonotype turned up a few times. The gene calls are TRBV6-5 and TRBJ1-2, with 7 nucleotides matching TRBD1. The CDR3 contains 15 residues. Unmatched junction bases numbered 11, after V lost 2 bases and J lost 8 bases. Germline CDR1 reads MNHEY; CDR2 reads SVGAGI. The CDR3 DNA reads as TGTGCCAGCAGTTACACGAGACAGGGACTTCCGGGCTACACCTTC. Protein product: CASSYTRQGLPGYTF.

J is TRBJ2-5 and V is TRBV6-1; TRBD2 is a possible D gene (6 bases). The V end lost 7 bases, the J end lost 5 bases, and 14 bases lay between the germline ends. The CDR3 has 13 residues. Per the germline V gene, CDR1 is MNHNS and CDR2 is SASEGT. The CDR3: CASIRAGGETQYF. CDR3 nucleotide sequence: TGTGCCAGCATCAGAGCCGGGGGTGAGACCCAGTACTTC.

This clonotype was seen ten or more times. The chain has TRBV7-9 and TRBJ2-5; no firm D call. This CDR3 has 12 residues. CDR1 is SEHNR and CDR2 is FQNEAQ in the germline V gene (reference sequence). Trimming cost V 1 base and J 4 bases, with 4 bases left between them. Written as DNA, the CDR3 is TGTGCCAGCAGCTTAGATATAGAGACCCAGTACTTC. It codes for CASSLDIETQYF.

This clonotype has just a few counts. The chain joins TRBV20-1 to TRBJ2-5; 12 positions agree with TRBD2. CDR1 is DFQATT, CDR2 SNEGSKA, per germline (reference sequence). This CDR3 has 15 amino acids. J gave up 5 bases and V 6 bases, and 10 bases lay outside the gene matches. CDR3 DNA: TGCAGTGCCGAGATTCCCGGGACTAGCGGGGAGACCCAGTACTTC. Amino acid sequence: CSAEIPGTSGETQYF.

This clonotype came up many times. V and J are TRBV12-3 or TRBV12-4 and TRBJ1-2; D possibly corresponds to TRBD1 (5 bases). This CDR3 region has 12 residues. The germline V and J ends were trimmed by 5 bases and 8 bases, with 12 bases remaining between them. CDR3 in DNA: TGTGCCAGCAGTCCGACAGCTCCGGGCTACACCTTC. Translated, it gives CASSPTAPGYTF.

The V call is TRBV12-3 or TRBV12-4, the J call TRBJ2-1; D is uncertain. The ends were cut back, 8 bases at V and 7 bases at J, with 18 bases in the middle. This CDR3 has 14 amino acids. The CDR3 DNA follows: TGTGCCAGCCGGACGGCCCTAGAGGTGAATGAGCAGTTCTTC. This translates into CASRTALEVNEQFF.

This chain links TRBV20-1 with TRBJ1-1, with unresolved D. V lost 5 bases and J 1 base, leaving 14 bases between the germline ends. Per germline, CDR1 DFQATT and CDR2 SNEGSKA (reference sequence). This CDR3 contains 14 residues. The CDR3: CSASRLDWNTEAFF. Here the CDR3 DNA reads TGCAGTGCTTCCCGTCTAGACTGGAACACTGAAGCTTTCTTT.

This clonotype came up a few times. The V gene is TRBV7-3, the J gene TRBJ2-3, with TRBD2 matching 12 bases. The J segment lost 5 bases and the V segment lost 5 bases, leaving 8 bases of the junction unmatched. Looked up from germline, CDR1 is SGHTA and CDR2 is FQGTGA. The CDR3 sequence is 16 residues long. As DNA, the CDR3 is TGTGCCAGCAGCATCGGGACTAGCGGGCGGGGAGATACGCAGTATTTT. Translated, it gives CASSIGTSGRGDTQYF.

The chain is built from TRBV9 and TRBJ2-7; possibly TRBD1 for D (6 bases). The V end was cut by 0 bases, the J end by 5 bases, with 15 bases between. CDR1 SGDLS and CDR2 YYNGEE come from the germline V gene. This CDR3 is built from 15 residues. The CDR3 protein is CASSVGPGHPNEQYF. Written as DNA, the CDR3 is TGTGCCAGCAGCGTAGGGCCGGGACATCCAAACGAGCAGTACTTC.

This chain connects TRBV30 to TRBJ2-1, with 7 nucleotides matching TRBD2. Germline CDR1 and CDR2: GTSNPN and SVGIG (reference sequence). The trim removed 3 bases at V and 4 bases at J, leaving 12 bases unmatched. CDR3 length: 16 amino acids. The CDR3 bases are TGTGCCTGGAGATACAGATCGGCTAGCGGATACAATGAGCAGTTCTTC. Translation gives CAWRYRSASGYNEQFF.

This clonotype was counted many times. The chain joins TRBV30 to TRBJ2-1, with 11 positions matching TRBD2. The CDR3 runs to 18 residues. CDR1 is GTSNPN and CDR2 is SVGIG in the germline V gene (reference sequence). After removal of 0 bases from V and 2 bases from J, the junction contained 9 bases not matched to a gene. The CDR3 bases are TGTGCCTGGAGTGTCGGGGCTAGCGGGAGGATCACCTACAATGAGCAGTTCTTC. Amino acid sequence: CAWSVGASGRITYNEQFF.

This chain connects TRBV5-6 to TRBJ2-5, with TRBD1 identical over 10 bases. J lost 9 bases, V lost 3 bases, and 11 bases had no gene match. This CDR3 is built from 15 residues. Germline CDR1 SGHDT, CDR2 YYEEEE. CDR3 bases: TGTGCCAGCAGCTCCCGGGACAGGGGAACCGAGGCCCAGTACTTC. Translated, it gives CASSSRDRGTEAQYF.